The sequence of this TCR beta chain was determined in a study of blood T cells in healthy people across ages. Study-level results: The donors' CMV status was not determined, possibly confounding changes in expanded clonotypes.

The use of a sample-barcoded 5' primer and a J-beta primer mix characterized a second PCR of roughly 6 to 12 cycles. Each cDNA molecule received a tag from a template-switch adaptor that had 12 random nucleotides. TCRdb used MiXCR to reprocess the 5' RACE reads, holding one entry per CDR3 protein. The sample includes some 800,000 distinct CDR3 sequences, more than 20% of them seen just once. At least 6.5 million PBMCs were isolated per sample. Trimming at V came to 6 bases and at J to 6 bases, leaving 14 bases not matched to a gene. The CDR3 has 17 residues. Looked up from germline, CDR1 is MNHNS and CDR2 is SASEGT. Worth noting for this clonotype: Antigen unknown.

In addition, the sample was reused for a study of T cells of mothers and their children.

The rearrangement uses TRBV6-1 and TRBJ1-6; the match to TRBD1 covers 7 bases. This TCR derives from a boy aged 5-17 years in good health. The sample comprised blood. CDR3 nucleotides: TGTGCCAGCAGCGGCCCAGATGACAGGGCGTTTAATTCACCCCTCCACTTT. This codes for CASSGPDDRAFNSPLHF.